Listed below are T cell receptor beta chains from one sample, sequenced in a study of human T cells and chemical hapten exposure. TCRdb used MiXCR to reprocess the RACE reads, holding one entry per CDR3 protein. The sample holds more than 70,000 distinct CDR3 sequences, over 9.5% seen once. Specimen: whole blood, collected in connection with sensitization to the hapten diphenylcyclopropenone (DPC). These receptors were taken from a woman in her sixties with alopecia areata. Some clones in this sample may be carry-over from other donors' samples. The CDR3 runs from the conserved cysteine through the conserved F or W. A D gene is named only where the DNA matches it firmly. A row's size may be missing; if present it is once, few, many or a size class.

abundance	v_gene	d_gene	j_gene	CDR3aa	CDR3nt
many	TRBV6-5	.	TRBJ1-6	CASSSDRRNSPLHF	TGTGCCAGCAGTTCCGACCGAAGGAATTCACCCCTCCACTTT
few	TRBV4-2	TRBD1	TRBJ1-1	CASSEATGMGNPEAFF	TGTGCCAGCAGCGAAGCGACAGGGATGGGTAACCCTGAAGCTTTCTTT
many	TRBV5-1	TRBD1	TRBJ2-1	CASSPGQGSYNEQFF	TGCGCCAGCAGCCCCGGACAGGGCTCCTACAATGAGCAGTTCTTC
many	TRBV2	.	TRBJ1-6	CASSENSRPDSPLHF	TGTGCCAGCAGTGAGAACAGCCGACCAGATTCACCCCTCCACTTT
once	TRBV9	TRBD1	TRBJ1-1	CASSLDRDAFF	TGTGCCAGCAGCCTGGACAGGGACGCTTTCTTT
.	TRBV6-5	TRBD1	TRBJ1-5	CASSKRWTGSNSSQPQHF	TGTGCCAGCAGTAAGAGATGGACAGGGAGTAATAGCAGTCAGCCCCAGCATTTT
many	TRBV29-1	.	TRBJ2-1	CSVEGLAGSDEQFF	TGCAGCGTTGAAGGTCTAGCAGGGAGTGACGAGCAGTTCTTC
.	TRBV28	.	TRBJ2-7	CASSLLDYEQYF	TGTGCCAGCAGTTTACTAGACTACGAGCAGTACTTC
many	TRBV19	TRBD1	TRBJ1-5	CASSPDRGAVSGNQPQHF	TGTGCCAGTAGCCCCGACAGGGGAGCGGTATCGGGCAATCAGCCCCAGCATTTT
many	TRBV27	TRBD1	TRBJ2-3	CATRRGQGPDTQYF	TGTGCCACCCGGAGGGGACAGGGACCAGATACGCAGTATTTT
few	TRBV12-3/TRBV12-4	.	TRBJ1-5	CASSKRGWNSNQPQHF	TGTGCCAGCTCCAAACGGGGATGGAATAGCAATCAGCCCCAGCATTTT
.	TRBV6-5	TRBD2	TRBJ2-1	CASSYGTSGGHNEQFF	TGTGCCAGCAGTTACGGGACTAGCGGGGGGCACAATGAGCAGTTCTTC
few	TRBV3-1	.	TRBJ1-2	CASSSLTGVGYGYTF	TGTGCCAGCAGCTCCCTCACGGGGGTCGGCTATGGCTACACCTTC
many	TRBV7-9	.	TRBJ1-2	CASSFTSGTKGYTF	TGTGCCAGCAGTTTTACATCCGGGACGAAGGGCTACACCTTC
.	TRBV5-5	.	TRBJ1-1	CASSLAAGRYTEAFF	TGTGCCAGCAGCTTGGCGGCAGGTCGATACACTGAAGCTTTCTTT
.	TRBV7-7	.	TRBJ2-7	CASSLGGTAEQYF	TGTGCTAGCAGCTTAGGCGGCACAGCAGAGCAGTACTTC
.	TRBV4-1	.	TRBJ1-6	CANSQGPGGPYNSPLHF	TGCGCCAACAGCCAAGGACCTGGGGGACCTTATAATTCACCCCTCCACTTT
.	TRBV12-3/TRBV12-4	.	TRBJ2-7	CASSFSAGGEQYF	TGTGCCAGCAGTTTTTCGGCAGGTGGAGAGCAGTACTTC
.	TRBV7-2	.	TRBJ1-4	CASSLGQGREKLFF	TGTGCCAGCAGCTTAGGTCAGGGGCGAGAAAAACTGTTTTTT
few	TRBV19	TRBD1	TRBJ2-1	CASSNEDRVVHNEQFF	TGTGCCAGTAGTAACGAGGACAGGGTGGTACACAATGAGCAGTTCTTC
few	TRBV20-1	.	TRBJ2-5	CSARVGRATQYF	TGCAGTGCTAGAGTGGGAAGGGCGACCCAGTACTTC
few	TRBV24-1	TRBD1	TRBJ1-1	CATSDRQGRNTEAFF	TGTGCCACCAGTGATCGACAGGGAAGAAACACTGAAGCTTTCTTT
.	TRBV12-3/TRBV12-4	TRBD1	TRBJ1-1	CASSLGGQGAEAFF	TGTGCCAGCAGTTTAGGGGGACAGGGGGCTGAAGCTTTCTTT
few	TRBV2	.	TRBJ1-5	CASSNRGNQPQHF	TGTGCCAGCAGTAACCGCGGCAATCAGCCCCAGCATTTT
many	TRBV29-1	TRBD1	TRBJ2-7	CSAGQGAHEQYF	TGCAGCGCTGGACAGGGGGCCCACGAGCAGTACTTC
few	TRBV14	.	TRBJ2-7	CASGALYEQYF	TGTGCCAGTGGAGCCCTCTACGAGCAGTACTTC
many	TRBV6-2/TRBV6-3	.	TRBJ1-5	CASSYSRGAGNQPQHF	TGTGCCAGCAGTTACTCGAGAGGGGCCGGCAATCAGCCCCAGCATTTT
many	TRBV3-1	.	TRBJ1-5	CASSLEDQPQHF	TGTGCCAGCAGCCTAGAAGATCAGCCCCAGCATTTT
.	TRBV19	TRBD1	TRBJ2-5	CASGQGQETQYF	TGTGCCAGTGGACAGGGCCAAGAGACCCAGTACTTC
.	TRBV10-2	.	TRBJ1-3	CASSDPGTNTIYF	TGCGCCAGCAGTGATCCAGGGACAAACACCATATATTTT
many	TRBV6-9	.	TRBJ1-6	CASSYKDSKDVNYNSPLHF	TGTGCCAGCAGTTACAAGGACAGTAAAGACGTCAACTATAATTCACCCCTCCACTTT
.	TRBV7-3	TRBD2	TRBJ2-3	CASSISGGPLADTQYF	TGTGCCAGCAGCATTAGCGGGGGGCCCCTTGCAGATACGCAGTATTTT
few	TRBV4-2	TRBD1	TRBJ2-2	CASSQAQGQGNGELFF	TGTGCCAGCAGCCAAGCTCAAGGACAGGGCAACGGGGAGCTGTTTTTT
many	TRBV3-1	.	TRBJ2-6	CASSQEWGTGANVLTF	TGTGCCAGCAGCCAAGAATGGGGGACTGGGGCCAACGTCCTGACTTTC
few	TRBV18	.	TRBJ2-1	CASSLAEGYEQFF	TGTGCCAGCTCACTAGCCGAGGGTTATGAGCAGTTCTTC
many	TRBV12-3/TRBV12-4	.	TRBJ1-2	CASSYDRTYGYTF	TGTGCCAGCAGCTATGACAGGACCTATGGCTACACCTTC
.	TRBV10-3	.	TRBJ1-2	CAISETGDYGYTF	TGTGCCATCAGTGAGACAGGAGACTATGGCTACACCTTC
few	TRBV7-6	.	TRBJ2-6	CASSLVAGTGANVLTF	TGTGCCAGCAGCTTAGTGGCAGGGACTGGGGCCAACGTCCTGACTTTC
few	TRBV29-1	TRBD1	TRBJ1-5	CSVTTGWNNQPQHF	TGCAGCGTCACGACAGGGTGGAACAATCAGCCCCAGCATTTT
few	TRBV18	TRBD1	TRBJ1-2	CASSLQGARYGYTF	TGTGCCAGCTCGCTACAGGGGGCCCGCTATGGCTACACCTTC
many	TRBV3-1	.	TRBJ1-2	CASSQDNVYGYTF	TGTGCCAGCAGCCAAGATAACGTCTATGGCTACACCTTC
many	TRBV7-9	.	TRBJ2-1	CASSPGGLPYNEQFF	TGTGCCAGCAGCCCTGGGGGTTTACCCTACAATGAGCAGTTCTTC
.	TRBV7-2	TRBD2	TRBJ2-3	CASSRTSGGSTDTQYF	TGTGCCAGCAGCAGGACTAGCGGGGGAAGCACAGATACGCAGTATTTT